These 17 T cell receptor beta chains were sequenced from one sample in a study of cytomegalovirus exposure and HLA in healthy donors. The data were produced by immunoSEQ multiplex PCR, yet TCRdb's version contains in-frame clones alone and is incomplete. The sample holds 110,000 or so clones, roughly nine tenths seen once. Sequencing used PBMCs. These receptors were obtained from a man aged 18 to 30 in good health and CMV-seropositive.

The chain links TRBV11-2 to TRBJ2-3; a weak D match, TRBD1 (5 bases). The germline V gene has CDR1 SGHAT and CDR2 FQNNGV. The ends were cut back, 5 bases at V and 6 bases at J, with 24 bases in the middle. CDR3 length equals 17 residues. The CDR3 reads CASSRLTGDPYQDTQYF. CDR3 coding DNA: TGTGCCAGCAGCCGTCTAACAGGTGACCCCTATCAGGATACGCAGTATTTT.

The chain links TRBV11-2 to TRBJ2-7; 7 bases line up with TRBD1. The V gene's germline CDR1 is SGHAT and CDR2 FQNNGV. The trim removed 5 bases at V and 3 bases at J, leaving 10 bases unmatched. CDR3 length: 15 amino acids. CDR3 nucleotide sequence: TGTGCCAGCAGCCCCCCCGGGACAGCTCACTACGAGCAGTACTTC. This sequence encodes CASSPPGTAHYEQYF.

V gene TRBV28 combines with J gene TRBJ1-1, with D possibly being TRBD1 (5 bases). Per germline, CDR1 MDHEN and CDR2 SYDVKM. Trimming shortened V by 1 base and J by 5 bases, and 20 bases separated the two germline ends. This CDR3 is 17 amino acids long. CDR3 amino acids: CASSLSPTRTPGTEAFF. The CDR3 region has the DNA TGTGCCAGCAGTTTATCCCCTACCCGGACACCTGGGACTGAAGCTTTCTTT.

The V gene is TRBV7-2, the J gene TRBJ2-1; TRBD1 is a possible D gene (5 bases). The CDR3 extends over 14 amino acids. Germline CDR1 is SGHTA and CDR2 is FQGNSA. Trimming shortened V by 6 bases and J by 3 bases, and 12 bases separated the two germline ends. The CDR3 DNA reads as TGTGCCAGCAGGGAGACAGCCTTCTACAATGAGCAGTTCTTC. This sequence encodes CASRETAFYNEQFF.

The rearrangement uses TRBV5-1 and TRBJ2-1; perhaps TRBD2 as D (6 bases). Trimming took 2 bases from V and 2 from J, leaving 11 bases between them. Per the germline V gene, CDR1 is SGHRS and CDR2 is YFSETQ. This CDR3 is built from 15 residues. The CDR3 reads CASSLDGGTYNEQFF. As DNA, the CDR3 is TGCGCCAGCAGCTTAGATGGGGGGACCTACAATGAGCAGTTCTTC.

The chain joins TRBV7-2 to TRBJ2-2; D is uncertain. Trimming removed 0 bases at V and 1 base at J, with 9 bases between. Germline CDR1 SGHTA, CDR2 FQGNSA. This CDR3 has 16 residues. This chain's CDR3 is CASSLASWQNTGELFF. In nucleotides, the CDR3 is TGTGCCAGCAGCTTAGCGTCTTGGCAGAACACCGGGGAGCTGTTTTTT.

V and J are TRBV30 and TRBJ1-1, with 9 bases aligning to TRBD1. After removal of 3 bases from V and 5 bases from J, the junction contained 4 bases not matched to a gene. CDR1 is GTSNPN, CDR2 SVGIG, per germline (reference sequence). The CDR3 is made up of 13 amino acids. CDR3 region: CAWSIQGATEAFF. In DNA, the CDR3 is TGTGCCTGGAGCATACAGGGGGCTACTGAAGCTTTCTTT. The whole variable domain, filled in from reference TRBV30 and TRBJ1-1, reads SQTIHQWPATLVQPVGSPLSLECTVEGTSNPNLYWYRQAAGRGLQLLFYSVGIGQISSEVPQNLSASRPQDRQFILSSKKLLLSDSGFYLCAWSIQGATEAFFGQGTRLTVV.

The rearrangement links TRBV30 to TRBJ1-3; D may be TRBD1 (5 bases). CDR1 is GTSNPN, CDR2 SVGIG, per germline (reference sequence). Between the trimmed V and J ends, which lost 0 bases and 3 bases, there was a span of 15 bases. The CDR3 runs 16 residues. CDR3 loop: CAWSVGVRLGGNTIYF. CDR3 DNA: TGTGCCTGGAGTGTAGGGGTCCGCTTGGGTGGAAACACCATATATTTT.

The V and J genes are TRBV19 and TRBJ1-2; D is perhaps TRBD1 (5 bases). Germline CDR1 and CDR2: LNHDA and SQIVND (reference sequence). The CDR3 has 16 amino acids. V lost 5 bases and J 6 bases, leaving 22 bases between the germline ends. The CDR3 protein is CASSSGPTKARDGYTF. The CDR3, as DNA: TGTGCCAGTAGTTCAGGGCCAACGAAGGCCCGAGATGGCTACACCTTC.

This chain connects TRBV6-1 to TRBJ1-2; no definite D call. From germline, CDR1 is MNHNS and CDR2 SASEGT. This CDR3 has 13 amino acids. V lost 0 bases and J lost 8, with 10 bases in between. The CDR3 protein is CASSEARGGGYTF. The CDR3 DNA follows: TGTGCCAGCAGTGAAGCGCGAGGTGGAGGCTACACCTTC.

The chain couples TRBV13 to TRBJ2-1, with D possibly being TRBD2 (6 bases). The CDR3 is made up of 15 amino acids. Per germline, CDR1 PRHDT and CDR2 FYEKMQ (reference sequence). V was clipped by 0 bases and J by 4 bases, with 10 bases between them. In nucleotides, the CDR3 is TGTGCCAGCAGCTTAGGTAGCGGACTATACAATGAGCAGTTCTTC. As protein: CASSLGSGLYNEQFF.

CDR3 residues: CASSQDRVMGELFF. DNA for the CDR3: TGTGCCAGCAGCCAAGACAGGGTCATGGGGGAGCTGTTTTTT. The chain uses TRBV7-9 and TRBJ2-2; 7 positions match TRBD1. The CDR3 is made up of 14 amino acids. Germline V gene lookup returns CDR1 SEHNR and CDR2 FQNEAQ (reference sequence). V was clipped by 5 bases and J by 8 bases; unmatched bases: 8.

J is TRBJ1-4 and V is TRBV6-6; 9 bases agree with TRBD1. V lost 4 bases and J lost 5; bases outside the gene matches: 5. CDR1 MNHNY and CDR2 SVGAGI come from the germline V gene (reference sequence). The CDR3 covers 15 residues. The chain's CDR3 is CASSFDRGGNEKLFF. CDR3 nucleotide sequence: TGTGCCAGCAGTTTCGACAGGGGGGGGAATGAAAAACTGTTTTTT.

The CDR3 DNA reads as TGTGCCAGCTCCCGCGACTCGGGAGGTAATTCACCCCTCCACTTT. Translating it yields CASSRDSGGNSPLHF. The gene calls are TRBV6-4 and TRBJ1-6; no definite D call. The V end was cut by 8 bases, the J end by 6 bases, with 17 bases between. The CDR3 covers 15 residues. Germline values: CDR1 MRHNA, CDR2 SNTAGT.

The chain carries TRBV7-9 and TRBJ1-3, with unresolved D. V shed 1 base and J shed 4 bases, with 11 bases lying between them. The CDR3 has 15 amino acids. Germline V gene data show CDR1 as SEHNR and CDR2 as FQNEAQ (reference sequence). The CDR3 region is CASSLVRTLGNTIYF. CDR3 bases: TGTGCCAGCAGCTTAGTCCGGACTCTGGGAAACACCATATATTTT.

V usage is TRBV7-9 and J usage is TRBJ2-6; D not certain. This CDR3 has 15 amino acids. V lost 5 bases, J lost 0 bases, and 8 bases lay in between. Germline V CDR1 and CDR2: SEHNR, FQNEAQ (reference sequence). The CDR3 DNA is TGTGCCAGCAGCCCGGTGATCTCTGGGGCCAACGTCCTGACTTTC. Translation gives CASSPVISGANVLTF. Full variable domain (missing parts from reference TRBV7-9 and TRBJ2-6): DTGVSQNPRHKITKRGQNVTFRCDPISEHNRLYWYRQTLGQGPEFLTYFQNEAQLEKSRLLSDRFSAERPKGSFSTLEIQRTEQGDSAMYLCASSPVISGANVLTFGAGSRLTVL.

Only one count was recorded for this clone. The chain joins TRBV11-2 to TRBJ2-3; 11 bases align to TRBD2. V was clipped by 5 bases and J by 2 bases; unmatched bases: 6. Germline lookup yields CDR1 SGHAT and CDR2 FQNNGV. The CDR3 extends over 16 amino acids. The CDR3 sequence: CASSGGTSGYTDTQYF. The DNA of the CDR3 is TGTGCCAGCAGCGGAGGGACTAGCGGATACACAGATACGCAGTATTTT.